This T cell receptor beta chain was identified during a study of vaccination and CD4 T cells after COVID-19. Study information: Each convalescent patient was PCR positive for SARS-CoV-2 on nasal swab; under ten cases were mild and one severe. Participants, all vaccine recipients, received two doses of either BNT162b2 or mRNA-1273. Once diagnosed, patients had post-COVID samples drawn a median roughly 97 days later (range 35 to 161).

CDR3 length equals 17 residues. Germline V CDR1 and CDR2: SGHRS, YFSETQ. With 0 bases removed from V and 4 bases from J, the gap between germline ends came to 18 bases. Cultured CD4+ T cell DNA underwent sequencing with the Oncomine TCR Beta short-read assay. TCRdb re-called the PCR reads through MiXCR, storing one row per CDR3 protein. The sample consists of 20,000 to 25,000 distinct CDR3 sequences, 35% to 50% of them appearing once. This clonotype was picked up a small number of times. Its antigen is as yet unknown. Sample treatment: 10-day PBMC culture with coronavirus spike peptide pools or control peptides (ViraFEST assay). Each well received about 2.1 million PBMCs, cultured with roughly 9.9 IU/ml IL-2 and 8 to 10 ug/ml peptide pools.

The specimen sequenced was CD4+ T cells from blood, cultured in vitro. The rearrangement joins TRBV5-1 to TRBJ2-3, with TRBD2 as a possible D gene (5 bases). This TCR derives from a human donor who had recovered from COVID-19. CDR3 sequence: CASSLVPLEAGADTQYF. CDR3 nucleotides: TGCGCCAGCAGCTTGGTACCCCTAGAGGCCGGGGCAGATACGCAGTATTTT.